This T cell receptor (beta chain) was found in a study of T cells in Graves' hyperthyroidism and ophthalmopathy. This clonotype was observed many times. Uncontrolled infection, other autoimmune disease, pregnancy or lactation barred patients from enrollment. PBMCs were derived from about 10 ml fresh peripheral blood. This CDR3 contains 14 residues. CDR1 and CDR2 (germline): SNHLY, FYNNEI. V was shortened by 4 bases and J by 4 bases, with 10 bases between the two germline ends. Amplification of TCR beta CDR3 regions used RNA as the template. First-round RT-PCR targeting the TCR CDR3 was performed with the HTBI primer set. TCRdb used MiXCR to reprocess the multiplex PCR reads, holding one entry per CDR3 protein. The data hold about 520,000 distinct CDR3 sequences, with around a quarter observed a single time.

This clonotype originated in a woman aged 25 to 39 with Graves' ophthalmopathy. What was sequenced was blood. J is TRBJ2-2 and V is TRBV2; D may match TRBD1 or TRBD2 (5 bases each). CDR3 coding DNA: TGTGCCAGCAGTGTATTAGGGACCACCGGGGAGCTGTTTTTT. This translates into CASSVLGTTGELFF.